The present TCR beta chain was sequenced within a study of cytomegalovirus exposure and HLA in healthy donors. Study observations and caveats: An ancestry cluster, one associated with Asian ancestry, reportedly showed fewer N-insertions than the approximately 720-donor mean in a later analysis.

The germline V gene has CDR1 MNHNY and CDR2 SVGAGI (reference sequence). The CDR3 spans 13 residues. The V end was cut by 6 bases, the J end by 6 bases, with 15 bases between. In the PCR, 60 Vbeta and 13 Jbeta primers were used. Sequencing was performed with immunoSEQ multiplex PCR; in TCRdb, only in-frame clones are kept and a portion is missing. This table holds around 200,000 clones, almost 85% found once. Concerning this clone itself: The antigen remains undetermined.

Sequencing input: PBMCs. The chain carries TRBV6-6 and TRBJ2-7; TRBD2 might be the D (5 bases). The TCR was taken from a woman between 45 and 65 years old in good health and CMV-seronegative. The CDR3 is CASSPFGEPEQYF. DNA of the CDR3: TGTGCCAGCAGCCCCTTTGGGGAGCCCGAGCAGTACTTC.